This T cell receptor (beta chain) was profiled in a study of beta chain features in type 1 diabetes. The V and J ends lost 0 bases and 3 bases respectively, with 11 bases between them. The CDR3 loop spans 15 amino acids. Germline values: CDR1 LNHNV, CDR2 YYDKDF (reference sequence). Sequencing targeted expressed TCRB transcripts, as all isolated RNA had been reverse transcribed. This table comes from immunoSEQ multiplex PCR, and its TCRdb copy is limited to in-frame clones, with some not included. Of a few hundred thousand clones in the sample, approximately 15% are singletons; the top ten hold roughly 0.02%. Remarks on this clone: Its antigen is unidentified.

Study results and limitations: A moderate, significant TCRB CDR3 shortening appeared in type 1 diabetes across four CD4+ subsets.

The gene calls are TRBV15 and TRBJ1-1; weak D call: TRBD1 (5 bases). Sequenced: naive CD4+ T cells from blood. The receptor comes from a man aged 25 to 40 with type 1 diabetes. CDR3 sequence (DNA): TGTGCCACCAGCAGAGAACGGCAGGGATACACTGAAGCTTTCTTT. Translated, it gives CATSRERQGYTEAFF.